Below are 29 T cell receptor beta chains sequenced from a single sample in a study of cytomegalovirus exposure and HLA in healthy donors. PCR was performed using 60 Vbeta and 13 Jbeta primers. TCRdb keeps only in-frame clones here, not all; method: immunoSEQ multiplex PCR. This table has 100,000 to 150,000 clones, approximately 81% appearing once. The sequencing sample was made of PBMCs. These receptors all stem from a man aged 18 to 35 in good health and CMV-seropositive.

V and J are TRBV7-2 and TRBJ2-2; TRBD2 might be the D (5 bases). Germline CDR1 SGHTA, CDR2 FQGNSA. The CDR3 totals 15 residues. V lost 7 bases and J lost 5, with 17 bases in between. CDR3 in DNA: TGTGCCAGCACCCGGGATCAAACCTTTACCGGGGAGCTGTTTTTT. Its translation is CASTRDQTFTGELFF.

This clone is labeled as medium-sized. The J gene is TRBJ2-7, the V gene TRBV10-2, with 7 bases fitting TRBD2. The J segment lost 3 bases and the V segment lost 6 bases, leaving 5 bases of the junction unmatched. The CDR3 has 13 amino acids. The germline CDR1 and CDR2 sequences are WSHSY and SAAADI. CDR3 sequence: CASRGTTNYEQYF. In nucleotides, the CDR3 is TGCGCCAGCAGAGGGACTACGAACTACGAGCAGTACTTC.

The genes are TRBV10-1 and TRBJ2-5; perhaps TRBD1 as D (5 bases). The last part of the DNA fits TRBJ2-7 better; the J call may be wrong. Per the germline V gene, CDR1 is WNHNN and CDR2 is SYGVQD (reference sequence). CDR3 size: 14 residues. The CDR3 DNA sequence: TGCGCCAGCAGCGAAGGGTCAGGGTTGAACGAGCAGTACTTC. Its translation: CASSEGSGLNEQYF.

CDR3 protein: CASSPLWGQPNTEAFF. In DNA form, the CDR3 reads TGTGCCAGCAGCCCACTTTGGGGACAGCCGAACACTGAAGCTTTCTTT. The rearrangement uses TRBV5-4 and TRBJ1-1; 7 bases map to TRBD1. The CDR3 spans 16 residues. The trim removed 4 bases at V and 1 base at J, leaving 10 bases unmatched. CDR1 and CDR2 (germline): SGHNT, YYREEE (reference sequence).

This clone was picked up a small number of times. DNA of the CDR3: TGTGCCAGCAGCGTCGATCCCTTAGGACTAGTAGAGGAGACCCAGTACTTC. It is translated as CASSVDPLGLVEETQYF. The chain uses TRBV9 and TRBJ2-5, with 7 bases fitting TRBD2. V was clipped by 2 bases and J by 5 bases; unmatched bases: 15. Germline loops: CDR1 SGDLS, CDR2 YYNGEE. The CDR3 is made up of 17 amino acids.

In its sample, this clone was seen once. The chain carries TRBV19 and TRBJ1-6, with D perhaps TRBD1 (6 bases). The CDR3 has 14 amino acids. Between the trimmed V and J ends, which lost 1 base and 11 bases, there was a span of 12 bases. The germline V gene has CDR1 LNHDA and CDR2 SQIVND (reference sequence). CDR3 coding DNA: TGTGCCAGTAGTATAGCACAGGGCGTGCCACCCCTCCACTTT. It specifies CASSIAQGVPPLHF.

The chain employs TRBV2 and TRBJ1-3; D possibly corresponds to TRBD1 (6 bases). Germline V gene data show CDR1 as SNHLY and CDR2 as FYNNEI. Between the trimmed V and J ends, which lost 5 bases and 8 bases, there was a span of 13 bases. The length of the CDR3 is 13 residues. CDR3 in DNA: TGTGCCAGCAGTCCGGACAGTCGGCACACCATATATTTT. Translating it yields CASSPDSRHTIYF.

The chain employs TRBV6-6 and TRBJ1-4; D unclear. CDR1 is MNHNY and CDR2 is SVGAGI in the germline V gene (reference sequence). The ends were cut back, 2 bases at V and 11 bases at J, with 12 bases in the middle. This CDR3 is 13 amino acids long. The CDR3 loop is CASSYGHDQKLFF. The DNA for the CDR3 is TGTGCCAGCAGTTACGGGCATGACCAGAAACTGTTTTTT.

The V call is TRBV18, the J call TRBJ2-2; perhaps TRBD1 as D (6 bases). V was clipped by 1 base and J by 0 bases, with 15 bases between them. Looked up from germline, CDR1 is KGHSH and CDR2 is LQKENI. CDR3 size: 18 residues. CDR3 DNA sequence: TGTGCCAGCTCACCACGGAATCGACAGGCAACGAACACCGGGGAGCTGTTTTTT. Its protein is CASSPRNRQATNTGELFF. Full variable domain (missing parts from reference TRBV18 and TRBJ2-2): NAGVMQNPRHLVRRRGQEARLRCSPMKGHSHVYWYRQLPEEGLKFMVYLQKENIIDESGMPKERFSAEFPKEGPSILRIQQVVRGDSAAYFCASSPRNRQATNTGELFFGEGSRLTVL.

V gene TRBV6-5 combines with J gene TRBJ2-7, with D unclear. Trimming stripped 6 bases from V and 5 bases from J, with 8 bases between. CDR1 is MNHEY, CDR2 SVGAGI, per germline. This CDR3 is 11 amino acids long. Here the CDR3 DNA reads TGTGCCAGCAGATTCTCGGACGAGCAGTACTTC. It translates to CASRFSDEQYF.

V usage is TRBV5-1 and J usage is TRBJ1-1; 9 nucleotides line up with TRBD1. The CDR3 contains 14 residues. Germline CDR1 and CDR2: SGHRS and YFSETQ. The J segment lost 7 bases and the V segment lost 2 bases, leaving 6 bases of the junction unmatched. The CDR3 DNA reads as TGCGCCAGCAGCTTACAGGGGGCCTCGGGTGAAGCTTTCTTT. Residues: CASSLQGASGEAFF. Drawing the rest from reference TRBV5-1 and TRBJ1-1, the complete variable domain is KAGVTQTPRYLIKTRGQQVTLSCSPISGHRSVSWYQQTPGQGLQFLFEYFSETQRNKGNFPGRFSGRQFSNSRSEMNVSTLELGDSALYLCASSLQGASGEAFFGQGTRLTVV.

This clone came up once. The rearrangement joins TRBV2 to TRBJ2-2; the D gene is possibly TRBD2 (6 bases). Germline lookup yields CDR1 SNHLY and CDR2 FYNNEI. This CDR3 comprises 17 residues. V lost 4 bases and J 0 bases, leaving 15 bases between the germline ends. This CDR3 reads CASSVTSFLANTGELFF. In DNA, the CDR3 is TGTGCCAGCAGTGTTACTAGCTTCCTCGCGAACACCGGGGAGCTGTTTTTT.

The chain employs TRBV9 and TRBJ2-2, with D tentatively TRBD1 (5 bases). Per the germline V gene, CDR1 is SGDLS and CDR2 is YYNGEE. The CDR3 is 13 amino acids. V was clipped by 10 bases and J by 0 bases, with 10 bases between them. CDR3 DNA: TGTGCCTCCCAAGGGGCGAACACCGGGGAGCTGTTTTTT. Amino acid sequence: CASQGANTGELFF.

The CDR3, as DNA: TGCGCCAGCAGCCCCGCCGAGACCGGGAGCAAGAACACTGAAGCTTTCTTT. Protein product: CASSPAETGSKNTEAFF. This chain links TRBV5-1 with TRBJ1-1, with D uncertain. The CDR3 totals 17 residues. V lost 4 bases to trimming and J lost 1 base, with 20 bases between them. Germline loops: CDR1 SGHRS, CDR2 YFSETQ.

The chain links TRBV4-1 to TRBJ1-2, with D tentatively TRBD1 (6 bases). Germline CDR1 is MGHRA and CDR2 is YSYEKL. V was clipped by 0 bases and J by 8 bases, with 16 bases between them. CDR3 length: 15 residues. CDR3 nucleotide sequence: TGCGCCAGCAGCCAAGAAGGGCGGGGGGCGGAAGGCTACACCTTC. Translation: CASSQEGRGAEGYTF.

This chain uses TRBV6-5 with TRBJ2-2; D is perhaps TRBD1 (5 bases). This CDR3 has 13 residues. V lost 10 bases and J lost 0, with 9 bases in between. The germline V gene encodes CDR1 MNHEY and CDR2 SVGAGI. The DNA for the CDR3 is TGTGCCATTAAGACAGCGAACACCGGGGAGCTGTTTTTT. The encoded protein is CAIKTANTGELFF.

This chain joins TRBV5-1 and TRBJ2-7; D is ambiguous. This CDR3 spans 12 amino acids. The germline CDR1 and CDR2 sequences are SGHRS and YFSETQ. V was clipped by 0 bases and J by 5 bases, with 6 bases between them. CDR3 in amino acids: CASSLEADEQYF. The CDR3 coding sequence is TGCGCCAGCAGCTTGGAAGCCGACGAGCAGTACTTC.

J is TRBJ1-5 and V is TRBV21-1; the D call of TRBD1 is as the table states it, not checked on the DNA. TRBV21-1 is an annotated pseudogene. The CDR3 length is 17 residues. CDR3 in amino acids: CASSKASGTGQVQPQHF. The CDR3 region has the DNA TGTGCCAGCAGCAAAGCCTCCGGGACAGGGCAGGTCCAGCCCCAGCATTTT.

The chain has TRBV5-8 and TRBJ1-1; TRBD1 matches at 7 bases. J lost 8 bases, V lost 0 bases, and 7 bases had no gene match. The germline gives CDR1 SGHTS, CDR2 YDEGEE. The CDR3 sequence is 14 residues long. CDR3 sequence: CASSLDRGLGEAFF. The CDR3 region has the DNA TGTGCCAGCAGCTTGGACAGGGGTCTCGGCGAAGCTTTCTTT.

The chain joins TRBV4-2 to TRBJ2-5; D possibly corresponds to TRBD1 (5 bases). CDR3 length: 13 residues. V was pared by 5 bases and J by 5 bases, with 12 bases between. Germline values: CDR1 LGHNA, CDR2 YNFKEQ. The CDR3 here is CASSLGPPETQYF. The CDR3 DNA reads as TGTGCCAGCAGCTTGGGGCCCCCGGAGACCCAGTACTTC.

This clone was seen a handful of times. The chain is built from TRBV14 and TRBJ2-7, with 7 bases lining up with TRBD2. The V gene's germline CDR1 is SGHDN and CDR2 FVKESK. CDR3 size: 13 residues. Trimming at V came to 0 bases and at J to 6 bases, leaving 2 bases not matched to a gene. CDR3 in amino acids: CASSQDWGGEQYF. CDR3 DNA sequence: TGTGCCAGCAGCCAAGACTGGGGGGGCGAGCAGTACTTC.

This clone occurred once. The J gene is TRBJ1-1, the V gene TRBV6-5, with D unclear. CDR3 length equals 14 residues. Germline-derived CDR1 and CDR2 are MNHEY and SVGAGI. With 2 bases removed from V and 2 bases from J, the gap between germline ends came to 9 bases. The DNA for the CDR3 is TGTGCCAGCAGTTACCCAGGTGGCAACACTGAAGCTTTCTTT. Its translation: CASSYPGGNTEAFF.

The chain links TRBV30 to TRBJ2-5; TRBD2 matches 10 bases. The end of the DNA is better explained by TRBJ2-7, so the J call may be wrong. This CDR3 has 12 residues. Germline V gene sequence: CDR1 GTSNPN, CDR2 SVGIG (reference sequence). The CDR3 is CAWTSGSYEQYF. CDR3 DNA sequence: TGTGCCTGGACTAGCGGGAGTTACGAGCAGTACTTC.

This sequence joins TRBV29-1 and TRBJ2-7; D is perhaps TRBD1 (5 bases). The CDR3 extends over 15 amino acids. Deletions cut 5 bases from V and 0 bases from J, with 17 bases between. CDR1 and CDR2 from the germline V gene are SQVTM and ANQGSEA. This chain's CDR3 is CSVLTLGQGSYEQYF. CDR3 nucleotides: TGCAGCGTTCTCACCTTAGGACAAGGCTCCTACGAGCAGTACTTC.

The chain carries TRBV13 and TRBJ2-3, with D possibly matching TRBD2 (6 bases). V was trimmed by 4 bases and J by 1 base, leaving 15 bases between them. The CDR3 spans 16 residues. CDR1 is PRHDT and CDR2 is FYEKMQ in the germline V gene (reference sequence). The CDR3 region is CASSSGLADRTDTQYF. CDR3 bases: TGTGCCAGCAGCTCGGGACTTGCGGATCGCACAGATACGCAGTATTTT.

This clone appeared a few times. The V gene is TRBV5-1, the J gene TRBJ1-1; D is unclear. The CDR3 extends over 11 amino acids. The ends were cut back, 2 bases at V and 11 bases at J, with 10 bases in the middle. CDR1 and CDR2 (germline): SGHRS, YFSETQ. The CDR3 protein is CASSLAGTAFF. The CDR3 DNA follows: TGCGCCAGCAGCTTAGCGGGAACGGCTTTCTTT.

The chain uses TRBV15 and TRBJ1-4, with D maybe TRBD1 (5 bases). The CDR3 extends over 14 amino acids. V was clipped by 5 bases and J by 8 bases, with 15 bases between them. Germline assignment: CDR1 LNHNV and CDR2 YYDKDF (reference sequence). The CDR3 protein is CATSEPRKGEKLFF. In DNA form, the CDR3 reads TGTGCCACCAGCGAACCGAGAAAGGGGGAAAAACTGTTTTTT.

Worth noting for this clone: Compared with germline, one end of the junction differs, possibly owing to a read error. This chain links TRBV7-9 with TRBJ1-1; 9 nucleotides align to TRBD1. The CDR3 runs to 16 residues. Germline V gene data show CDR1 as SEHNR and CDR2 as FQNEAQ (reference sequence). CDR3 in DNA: TGTTCCAGCAGCCGATTTACAGGGGGCGCGATCCCTGAAGCTTTCTTT. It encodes CSSSRFTGGAIPEAFF.

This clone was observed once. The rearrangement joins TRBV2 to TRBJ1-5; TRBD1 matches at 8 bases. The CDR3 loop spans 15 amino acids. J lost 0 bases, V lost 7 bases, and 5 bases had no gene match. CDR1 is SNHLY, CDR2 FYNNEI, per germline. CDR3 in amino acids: CASKGQEISNQPQHF. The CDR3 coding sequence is TGTGCCAGCAAGGGACAGGAGATTAGCAATCAGCCCCAGCATTTT.